This is a list of T cell receptor beta chains from one sample in a study of T cell responses to AZD1222 COVID-19 vaccine. Sequencing was performed with immunoSEQ multiplex PCR; in TCRdb, only in-frame clones are kept and a portion is missing. Of 99,000 or so clones in the sample, approximately 93% were seen once. The input for sequencing was peripheral blood, taken on day 0 of AZD1222 vaccination. Receptors originate from an adult in good health. Each CDR3 is given with its conserved first and last residue. D genes are given only for firm matches. Clone size is given for some rows only: seen once, a few or many times, or a class if the clone is expanded.

>TRBJ2-5|TRBV7-8|-|11|-
TGTGCCAGCAGCTCGGAAGAGACCCAGTACTTC
CASSSEETQYF
>TRBJ1-2|TRBV10-3|-|11|once
TGTGCCTCTACGGGAGGGTATGGCTACACCTTC
CASTGGYGYTF
>TRBJ1-5|TRBV24-1|-|16|-
TGTGCCACCAGTGCCTCCCACATCGGTAGCAATCAGCCCCAGCATTTT
CATSASHIGSNQPQHF
>TRBJ1-5|TRBV24-1|TRBD1|14|-
TGTGCCACCAGTGATACAGGGGGCGGTCAGCCCCAGCATTTT
CATSDTGGGQPQHF
>TRBJ2-7|TRBV5-4|-|12|-
TGTGCCAGCAGCTTCAGAGAATCGAAGCAGTACTTC
CASSFRESKQYF
>TRBJ1-2|TRBV28|-|12|once
TGTGCCAGCAGGAAGGGGGTGAGAGGCTACACCTTC
CASRKGVRGYTF
>TRBJ2-3|TRBV2|TRBD2|16|once
TGTGCCAGCAGATCCCCTAGCGGGAGCGATACAGATACGCAGTATTTT
CASRSPSGSDTDTQYF
>TRBJ2-3|TRBV18|TRBD2|15|-
TGTGCCAGCTCACCCGACGGGGCGGGAGGTGGTACGCAGTATTTT
CASSPDGAGGGTQYF
>TRBJ2-3|TRBV4-1|-|12|-
TGCGCCAGCAGCTGGACCACAGATACGCAGTATTTT
CASSWTTDTQYF
>TRBJ1-2|TRBV7-2|-|12|many
TGTGCCAGCAGCTTAGACGCAGATGGCTACACCTTC
CASSLDADGYTF
>TRBJ2-4|TRBV3-1/TRBV3-2|-|14|-
TGTGCCAGCAGCTTAAACCCTTCAGGGGGGAATCAGTACTTC
CASSLNPSGGNQYF
>TRBJ2-7|TRBV7-9|-|11|-
TGTGCCAGCAGCGAGGCAGGAGAGCAGTACTTC
CASSEAGEQYF
>TRBJ1-3|TRBV5-1|-|15|-
TGCGCCAGCAGCTCCGCACAGGGATCTGGAAACACCATATATTTT
CASSSAQGSGNTIYF
>TRBJ2-1|TRBV7-3|TRBD2|15|-
TGTGCCAGCAGTCGAAGTAGCGGGCTATACAATGAGCAGTTCTTC
CASSRSSGLYNEQFF
>TRBJ2-3|TRBV6-1|TRBD2|18|once
TGTGCCAGCAGTGAAGTTGCGGGGGCGGGAGGGAGGTCAGATACGCAGTATTTT
CASSEVAGAGGRSDTQYF
>TRBJ1-5|TRBV4-2|-|15|-
TGTGCCAGCAGCCAAGATCTCCCCACGAATCAGCCCCAGCATTTT
CASSQDLPTNQPQHF
>TRBJ2-7|TRBV7-2|-|14|-
TGTGCCAGCAGCTTAGGTACGGGGACACGTGAGCAGTACTTC
CASSLGTGTREQYF
>TRBJ2-1|TRBV19|TRBD2|17|-
TGTGCCAGTAGTATTAGCGGGAGGGCCCGTTCCTACAATGAGCAGTTCTTC
CASSISGRARSYNEQFF
>TRBJ1-4|TRBV6-1|-|14|-
TGTGCCAGCAGTGAGGGGGGAGTAGGAGAAAAACTGTTTTTT
CASSEGGVGEKLFF
>TRBJ2-7|TRBV9|-|14|-
TGTGCCAGCAGCGTAGGGAGGAGCTCCTACGAGCAGTACTTC
CASSVGRSSYEQYF
>TRBJ2-5|TRBV18|TRBD1|14|-
TGTGCCAGCTCGCTCTGGACAGGTCAAGAGACCCAGTACTTC
CASSLWTGQETQYF
>TRBJ1-1|TRBV5-1|-|13|-
TGCGCCAGCAGCTCAGACGCGAACACTGAAGCTTTCTTT
CASSSDANTEAFF
>TRBJ2-7|TRBV6-2/TRBV6-3|TRBD2|14|-
TGTGCCAGCAGCTCAACTAGCGGGGCAGGCGAGCAGTACTTC
CASSSTSGAGEQYF
>TRBJ2-3|TRBV10-2|TRBD2|17|-
TGCGCCAGCAGTGAGACCATACTAGCGGGAGCCAGAGATACGCAGTATTTT
CASSETILAGARDTQYF
>TRBJ2-2|TRBV10-3|-|15|-
TGTGCCATCAGTGATCCAGGGATAATAACCGGGGAGCTGTTTTTT
CAISDPGIITGELFF
>TRBJ2-2|TRBV5-1|-|14|once
TGCGCCAGCAGACAACACGGGAACACCGGGGAGCTGTTTTTT
CASRQHGNTGELFF
>TRBJ2-6|TRBV5-6|-|15|-
TGTGCCAGCAGCTTTGGGCCCTTCACGGCCAACGTCCTGACTTTC
CASSFGPFTANVLTF
>TRBJ1-2|TRBV2|TRBD1|14|-
TGTGCCAGCAGTCCCGGGACAGGGAGCTATGGCTACACCTTC
CASSPGTGSYGYTF
>TRBJ2-1|TRBV2|-|14|-
TGTGCCAGCACTCCGACTAGTCACTACAATGAGCAGTTCTTC
CASTPTSHYNEQFF
>TRBJ2-3|TRBV7-3|-|14|-
TGTGCCAGCAGCAGACAAACAGGGAGAGATACGCAGTATTTT
CASSRQTGRDTQYF
>TRBJ2-5|TRBV5-1|TRBD2|16|-
TGCGCCAGCAGCTTGGGAGCTAGCGGGAGCCAAGAGACCCAGTACTTC
CASSLGASGSQETQYF
>TRBJ1-2|TRBV9|-|13|-
TGTGCCAGCAGGGGGGAGATTAACTATGGCTACACCTTC
CASRGEINYGYTF
>TRBJ2-1|TRBV9|TRBD2|15|-
TGTGCCAGCAGCGTTAGCGGGAGGATGGTCGATGAGCAGTTCTTC
CASSVSGRMVDEQFF
>TRBJ2-7|TRBV12-3/TRBV12-4|TRBD1|12|-
TGTGCCAGCAGCTTGACAGGGCTCGAGCAGTACTTC
CASSLTGLEQYF
>TRBJ2-7|TRBV30|TRBD1|15|once
TGTGCCTGGAGTCGTACAGGGGGCAGCGCCTACGAGCAGTACTTC
CAWSRTGGSAYEQYF
>TRBJ2-2|TRBV24-1|-|15|medium-sized
TGTGCCACCAGTGATCGGGGTTTGGACACCGGGGAGCTGTTTTTT
CATSDRGLDTGELFF
>TRBJ2-6|TRBV6-5|-|15|-
TGTGCCAGCAGTACAGGGTTCTCTGGGGCCAACGTCCTGACTTTC
CASSTGFSGANVLTF
>TRBJ2-7|TRBV7-8|TRBD2|15|-
TGTGCCAGCAGCCCCAGACTAGCGGGGGGCTACGAGCAGTACTTC
CASSPRLAGGYEQYF
>TRBJ1-3|TRBV28|-|15|-
TGTGCCAGCAGTTGGACTTTCAGCTCTGGAAACACCATATATTTT
CASSWTFSSGNTIYF
>TRBJ1-2|TRBV3-1/TRBV3-2|-|13|once
TGTGCCAGCAGCCAAGATGGACCGTACGGCTACACCTTC
CASSQDGPYGYTF